This is a list of T cell receptor beta chains from one sample in a study of T cell responses to AZD1222 COVID-19 vaccine. TCRdb's copy holds only in-frame clones and misses some; the assay was immunoSEQ multiplex PCR. The table records over 150,000 clones, 90% of them present only once. The sequenced sample was peripheral blood, obtained on day 0 of AZD1222 vaccination. The receptor set was obtained from an adult in good health. Each CDR3 is given without its conserved first and last residue.

CDR3aa	v_gene	j_gene
ASSLLGDRLAGYNEQF	TRBV7-9	TRBJ2-1
ASSYREETQY	TRBV18	TRBJ2-5
ASSAEGGSSTYNEQF	TRBV9	TRBJ2-1
ASSPASYGYT	TRBV18	TRBJ1-2
ASSLARQAF	TRBV12-3/TRBV12-4	TRBJ1-1
SASGALAGVDIQY	TRBV20-1	TRBJ2-4
ATSESTDRGYGYT	TRBV24-1	TRBJ1-2
ASIPDWAGELF	TRBV12-3/TRBV12-4	TRBJ2-2
ASSVGGTSPLH	TRBV9	TRBJ1-6
ASSSRRDSELF	TRBV19	TRBJ1-4
ASSSPSGTSHEQY	TRBV27	TRBJ2-7
ASSEDSSGRPEAF	TRBV2	TRBJ1-1
ASSPARAEAF	TRBV5-5	TRBJ1-1
ASSLLGGAEAF	TRBV11-1	TRBJ1-1
ASSYPRTAYGYT	TRBV28	TRBJ1-2
ASSSVSGPGNTIY	TRBV6-5	TRBJ1-3
ASSLALRGLEETQY	TRBV5-1	TRBJ2-5
ASSVVGGPAPDTQY	TRBV9	TRBJ2-3
ASKAGGGTDTQY	TRBV19	TRBJ2-3
ASSGASGREETQY	TRBV5-1	TRBJ2-5
ASSSPGSPYEQY	TRBV6-2/TRBV6-3	TRBJ2-7
ASSVSNYGYT	TRBV9	TRBJ1-2
ASSVAGDGNTIY	TRBV9	TRBJ1-3
ASSYTQGWANEKLF	TRBV6-6	TRBJ1-4
ASSLVFGDEQY	TRBV11-2	TRBJ2-7
ASSLGQNQPQH	TRBV7-8	TRBJ1-5
ASTGTGANTGELF	TRBV5-1	TRBJ2-2
ASSLRTLGNYEQY	TRBV27	TRBJ2-7
ASSFGTGGVNQPQH	TRBV5-4	TRBJ1-5
AIHTLRGADNYGYT	TRBV5-1	TRBJ1-2
ASSLDWDQPQH	TRBV7-9	TRBJ1-5
ASRLQGTPNYEQY	TRBV4-1	TRBJ2-7
ASSYSSSRGGYT	TRBV6-5	TRBJ1-2
ASSLGQGGSSEQF	TRBV11-3	TRBJ2-1
ASSLDGDSPLH	TRBV11-2	TRBJ1-6